The 28 T cell receptor beta chains in this list originate from one sample, sequenced in a study of OX40 agonist ivuxolimab in advanced cancers. Only in-frame clones appear in the TCRdb table, and some are missing; sequencing was by immunoSEQ multiplex PCR. This table has 45,000 to 55,000 clones, about 76% appearing once. This specimen consisted of CD4+ or CD8+ T cells sorted from blood, obtained in a trial of the OX40 agonist ivuxolimab. The receptors were gathered from an adult with an advanced solid tumor such as melanoma, head and neck, liver or kidney cancer.

The chain couples TRBV4-2 to TRBJ2-1; D call uncertain. V was clipped by 2 bases and J by 6 bases, with 14 bases between them. The CDR3 is 15 residues long. Germline V gene lookup returns CDR1 LGHNA and CDR2 YNFKEQ. The CDR3 DNA sequence: TGTGCCAGCAGCCAATCAGGCGGAGAAATCAATGAGCAGTTCTTC. The encoded protein is CASSQSGGEINEQFF.

The chain employs TRBV4-3 and TRBJ2-7, with D unclear. Trimming removed 0 bases from V and 1 base from J, with 7 bases in between. The length of the CDR3 is 14 residues. The germline gives CDR1 LGHNA, CDR2 YSLEER. The CDR3 DNA is TGCGCCAGCAGCCAAGAATCTCCGTCCTACGAGCAGTACTTC. Its translation: CASSQESPSYEQYF.

The sample holds a few counts of this clone. The V call is TRBV6-4, the J call TRBJ2-1; no definite D call. The germline CDR1 and CDR2 sequences are MRHNA and SNTAGT. The CDR3 sequence is 14 residues long. Trimming stripped 2 bases from V and 9 bases from J, with 14 bases between. The DNA for the CDR3 is TGTGCCAGCAGTGACCCCCATCTCGGCTTTGAGCAGTTCTTC. Protein: CASSDPHLGFEQFF.

The V call is TRBV19, the J call TRBJ2-1, with a possible D match to TRBD2 (7 bases). This CDR3 has 14 residues. The germline gives CDR1 LNHDA, CDR2 SQIVND (reference sequence). V was pared by 7 bases and J by 6 bases, with 16 bases between. The CDR3 nucleotides read TGTGCCAGTAACTCAGGGGAGGGGGTCAATGAGCAGTTCTTC. It encodes CASNSGEGVNEQFF. Complete variable domain (other parts from reference TRBV19 and TRBJ2-1): DGGITQSPKYLFRKEGQNVTLSCEQNLNHDAMYWYRQDPGQGLRLIYYSQIVNDFQKGDIAEGYSVSREKKESFPLTVTSAQKNPTAFYLCASNSGEGVNEQFFGPGTRLTVL.

The chain joins TRBV11-2 to TRBJ1-3; 8 nucleotides match TRBD1. The V and J ends lost 4 bases and 2 bases, in that order; junction bases with no gene match: 1. CDR3 length equals 14 residues. The germline V gene encodes CDR1 SGHAT and CDR2 FQNNGV. CDR3 nucleotides: TGTGCCAGCAGCTCGACAGGGGCTGGAAACACCATATATTTT. It specifies CASSSTGAGNTIYF.

The chain uses TRBV28 and TRBJ1-1; no definite D call. Deletions cut 3 bases from V and 3 bases from J, with 2 bases between. The CDR3 is made up of 11 amino acids. In germline, CDR1 is MDHEN, CDR2 SYDVKM. Here the CDR3 reads CASSFYTEAFF. CDR3 nucleotide sequence: TGTGCCAGCAGTTTCTACACTGAAGCTTTCTTT.

The chain recombines TRBV6-6 with TRBJ2-5; no clear D gene. From germline, CDR1 is MNHNY and CDR2 SVGAGI (reference sequence). The V and J ends lost 2 bases and 0 bases respectively, with 7 bases between them. There are 14 residues in the CDR3. The CDR3: CASSYASNQETQYF. DNA of the CDR3: TGTGCCAGCAGTTACGCATCCAACCAAGAGACCCAGTACTTC.

The chain is built from TRBV5-6 and TRBJ2-2; TRBD2 agrees at 14 bases. The CDR3 has 15 amino acids. Per the germline V gene, CDR1 is SGHDT and CDR2 is YYEEEE. With V trimmed by 4 bases and J by 6 bases, 2 bases remained unmatched. The CDR3 is CASSPGLAGAGELFF. As DNA, the CDR3 is TGTGCCAGCAGCCCGGGACTAGCGGGAGCCGGGGAGCTGTTTTTT.

CDR3 residues: CASSYSTGEGYTF. The CDR3 DNA reads TGTGCCAGCAGTTACTCGACAGGGGAGGGCTACACCTTC. This rearrangement joins TRBV6-6 to TRBJ1-2; 8 positions agree with TRBD1. J lost 8 bases, V lost 0 bases, and 2 bases had no gene match. Per germline, CDR1 MNHNY and CDR2 SVGAGI (reference sequence). The CDR3 totals 13 residues.

This clone appeared once. The J gene is TRBJ2-2, the V gene TRBV28, with D possibly called TRBD1 or TRBD2 (7 bases each). There are 18 residues in the CDR3. CDR1 is MDHEN and CDR2 is SYDVKM in the germline V gene. V was shortened by 5 bases and J by 2 bases, with 21 bases between the two germline ends. As DNA, the CDR3 is TGTGCCAGCAGTCCCCTCGGGGAGGGGGCCCTTAACACCGGGGAGCTGTTTTTT. Translated, it gives CASSPLGEGALNTGELFF.

This clone was picked up one time. This chain connects TRBV6-5 to TRBJ1-2, with 7 bases identical to TRBD1. CDR1 and CDR2 (germline): MNHEY, SVGAGI. The CDR3 is made up of 12 amino acids. Unmatched junction bases numbered 2, after V lost 6 bases and J lost 4 bases. The CDR3 is CASRRDSYGYTF. The CDR3 DNA follows: TGTGCCAGCAGACGGGACAGCTATGGCTACACCTTC.

The chain couples TRBV6-5 to TRBJ2-2, with D possibly matching TRBD1 (6 bases). The CDR3 contains 14 residues. Germline CDR1 and CDR2: MNHEY and SVGAGI. Trimming pared 2 bases from V and 3 bases from J, leaving 7 bases between. This CDR3 reads CASSYAGDTGELFF. In DNA form, the CDR3 reads TGTGCCAGCAGTTACGCAGGGGACACCGGGGAGCTGTTTTTT.

The rearrangement links TRBV6-5 to TRBJ1-2, with a tentative D call TRBD1 (5 bases). In germline, CDR1 is MNHEY, CDR2 SVGAGI. Trimming removed 1 base from V and 4 bases from J, with 13 bases in between. The CDR3 runs to 15 residues. CDR3 residues: CASSYLQELGYGYTF. In DNA form, the CDR3 reads TGTGCCAGCAGTTACTTACAGGAACTGGGCTATGGCTACACCTTC.

The chain couples TRBV6-1 to TRBJ2-1; 8 bases line up with TRBD1. Germline V gene data show CDR1 as MNHNS and CDR2 as SASEGT. V lost 4 bases, J lost 7 bases, and 12 bases stayed unmatched. The CDR3 contains 16 residues. As DNA, the CDR3 is TGTGCCAGCAGTGGAGGAGACAGGGGTGGTATTAATGAGCAGTTCTTC. Translation gives CASSGGDRGGINEQFF.

The chain joins TRBV5-4 to TRBJ2-7; D gene ambiguous. CDR1 and CDR2 from the germline V gene are SGHNT and YYREEE (reference sequence). Trimming pared 3 bases from V and 2 bases from J, leaving 9 bases between. The CDR3 runs 13 residues. CDR3 residues: CASSSGPTYEQYF. Written as DNA, the CDR3 is TGTGCCAGCAGCTCCGGACCCACCTACGAGCAGTACTTC.

The CDR3 sequence is CASSLGPSAELFF. The CDR3 DNA reads as TGCGCCAGCAGCCTGGGACCCAGCGCGGAGCTGTTTTTT. The chain combines TRBV4-1 with TRBJ2-2, with D perhaps TRBD1 or TRBD2 (5 bases each). V gave up 4 bases and J gave up 10 bases, with 13 bases separating them. CDR3 length equals 13 residues. Germline V gives CDR1 MGHRA, CDR2 YSYEKL.

The CDR3 sequence: CASSLVLGQGGNEQYF. The CDR3 nucleotides are TGTGCCAGCAGTCTCGTATTAGGACAGGGGGGAAACGAGCAGTACTTC. The gene calls are TRBV28 and TRBJ2-7, with 10 nucleotides matching TRBD1. CDR3 length: 16 residues. J gave up 5 bases and V 5 bases, and 12 bases lay outside the gene matches. Germline V CDR1 and CDR2: MDHEN, SYDVKM. Supplemented by reference TRBV28 and TRBJ2-7, the full variable domain reads DVKVTQSSRYLVKRTGEKVFLECVQDMDHENMFWYRQDPGLGLRLIYFSYDVKMKEKGDIPEGYSVSREKKERFSLILESASTNQTSMYLCASSLVLGQGGNEQYFGPGTRLTVT.

The V gene is TRBV28, the J gene TRBJ1-2; 9 bases align to TRBD1. The CDR3 runs 12 residues. In germline, CDR1 is MDHEN, CDR2 SYDVKM. V lost 6 bases and J lost 8; bases outside the gene matches: 4. The CDR3 DNA reads as TGTGCCAGCAGCCCGACAGGGGGGGGCTACACCTTC. Amino acid sequence: CASSPTGGGYTF.

V gene TRBV27 combines with J gene TRBJ2-1; tentative D call: TRBD1 (6 bases). Between the trimmed V and J ends, which lost 7 bases and 8 bases, there was a span of 21 bases. CDR3 length equals 15 residues. CDR1 is MNHEY, CDR2 SMNVEV, per germline (reference sequence). CDR3 bases: TGTGCCAGCATGGGCCGGGACACCTTTATGGATGAGCAGTTCTTC. This translates into CASMGRDTFMDEQFF.

The V call is TRBV18, the J call TRBJ2-5, with D possibly TRBD1 on 5 matching bases. Germline CDR1 KGHSH, CDR2 LQKENI. CDR3 length equals 14 residues. The germline V and J ends were trimmed by 0 bases and 4 bases, with 9 bases remaining between them. CDR3: CASSPPGRGETQYF. DNA of the CDR3: TGTGCCAGCTCACCACCGGGGCGAGGAGAGACCCAGTACTTC. The full variable domain, its missing parts supplied by reference TRBV18 and TRBJ2-5, is NAGVMQNPRHLVRRRGQEARLRCSPMKGHSHVYWYRQLPEEGLKFMVYLQKENIIDESGMPKERFSAEFPKEGPSILRIQQVVRGDSAAYFCASSPPGRGETQYFGPGTRLLVL.

The gene calls are TRBV19 and TRBJ1-2; tentatively, D is TRBD1 (5 bases). The CDR3 length is 13 residues. Germline V gene sequence: CDR1 LNHDA, CDR2 SQIVND (reference sequence). The V gene lost 7 bases and the J gene lost 1 base, with 10 bases spanning the gap. CDR3 sequence: CASTGGFNYGYTF. The CDR3 DNA reads TGTGCCAGTACGGGGGGTTTTAACTATGGCTACACCTTC.

This clone has at least ten counts. The chain couples TRBV18 to TRBJ2-5, with 9 bases identical to TRBD1. The CDR3 contains 15 residues. With V trimmed by 8 bases and J by 2 bases, 9 bases remained unmatched. Per germline, CDR1 KGHSH and CDR2 LQKENI. In DNA, the CDR3 is TGTGCCAGCCCCCACAGGGGGCATTCTCAAGAGACCCAGTACTTC. It encodes CASPHRGHSQETQYF.

This sequence joins TRBV2 and TRBJ2-5; weak D call: TRBD1 (5 bases). The CDR3 covers 13 residues. V was pared by 4 bases and J by 3 bases, with 9 bases between. Looked up from germline, CDR1 is SNHLY and CDR2 is FYNNEI. The CDR3 nucleotides read TGTGCCAGCAGTGGGGAAGGGGAAGAGACCCAGTACTTC. It yields the protein CASSGEGEETQYF. The whole variable domain, remainder taken from reference TRBV2 and TRBJ2-5, is EPEVTQTPSHQVTQMGQEVILRCVPISNHLYFYWYRQILGQKVEFLVSFYNNEISEKSEIFDDQFSVERPDGSNFTLKIRSTKLEDSAMYFCASSGEGEETQYFGPGTRLLVL.

This clone came up once. The chain links TRBV14 to TRBJ1-4; D is undetermined. Germline V gene sequence: CDR1 SGHDN, CDR2 FVKESK. The CDR3 runs to 16 residues. The V and J ends lost 1 base and 4 bases respectively, with 13 bases between them. CDR3 bases: TGTGCCAGCAGCCAAGTCAGTAGTCTGATTAATGAAAAACTGTTTTTT. Encoded protein: CASSQVSSLINEKLFF.

The chain couples TRBV7-9 to TRBJ2-1; no firm D call. The CDR3 runs to 16 residues. The V end lost 8 bases, the J end lost 0 bases, and 17 bases lay between the germline ends. From germline, CDR1 is SEHNR and CDR2 FQNEAQ (reference sequence). This chain's CDR3 is CASGTPLESSYNEQFF. The CDR3 nucleotides are TGTGCCAGCGGCACCCCCCTAGAAAGCTCCTACAATGAGCAGTTCTTC.

In this sample, this clone is medium-sized. The chain links TRBV5-1 to TRBJ2-2; D is unresolved. CDR1 and CDR2 (germline): SGHRS, YFSETQ. The V and J ends lost 0 bases and 1 base respectively, with 4 bases between them. This CDR3 has 14 residues. The CDR3, as DNA: TGCGCCAGCAGCTTGGGTCTGAACACCGGGGAGCTGTTTTTT. Translated, it gives CASSLGLNTGELFF.

The chain links TRBV2 to TRBJ2-7; TRBD1 is a possible D gene (6 bases). Deletions cut 3 bases from V and 5 bases from J, with 11 bases between. Germline values: CDR1 SNHLY, CDR2 FYNNEI. The CDR3 totals 13 residues. The chain's CDR3 is CASSEIQGHEQYF. The CDR3 nucleotides read TGTGCCAGCAGTGAGATACAGGGTCACGAGCAGTACTTC.

This sequence joins TRBV21-1 and TRBJ2-1; the D call TRBD2 from the table was never checked on the DNA. TRBV21-1 is flagged as a pseudogene. This CDR3 comprises 15 residues. The CDR3 nucleotides are TGTGCCAGCAGCCAACAGTGGCGGGGCCACAATGAGCAGTTCTTC. It yields the protein CASSQQWRGHNEQFF.